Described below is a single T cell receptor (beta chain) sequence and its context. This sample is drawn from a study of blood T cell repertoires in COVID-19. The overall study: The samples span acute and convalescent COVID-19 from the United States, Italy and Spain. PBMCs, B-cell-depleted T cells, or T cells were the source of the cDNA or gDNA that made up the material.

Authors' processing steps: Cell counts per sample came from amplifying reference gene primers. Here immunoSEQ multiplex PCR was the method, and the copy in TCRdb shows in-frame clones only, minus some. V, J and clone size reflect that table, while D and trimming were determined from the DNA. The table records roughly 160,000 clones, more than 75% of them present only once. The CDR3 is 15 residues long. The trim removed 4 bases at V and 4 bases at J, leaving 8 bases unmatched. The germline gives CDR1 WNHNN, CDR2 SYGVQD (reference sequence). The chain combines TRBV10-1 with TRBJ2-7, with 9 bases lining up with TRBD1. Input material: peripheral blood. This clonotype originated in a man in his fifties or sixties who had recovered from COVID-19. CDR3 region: CASSVAGTGLYEQYF. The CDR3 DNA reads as TGCGCCAGCAGTGTTGCCGGGACAGGGCTTTACGAGCAGTACTTC.